In its sample, the clone carrying this T cell receptor beta chain was seen once. In the original processing: For nucleated cells, counts were estimated from reference gene primer amplification. Here immunoSEQ multiplex PCR was the method, and the copy in TCRdb shows in-frame clones only, minus some. Clone size and the V and J calls come from that table; the DNA yielded D and trimming. The table records about 200,000 clones, roughly nine tenths of them present only once. The germline CDR1 and CDR2 sequences are MNHEY and SVGEGT. The J segment lost 6 bases and the V segment lost 2 bases, leaving 19 bases of the junction unmatched. The CDR3 is 19 residues long. The sample is drawn from a study of blood T cell repertoires in COVID-19. In the study overall: Sites across the United States, Italy and Spain contributed samples from acute and convalescent COVID-19. The analysed material was cDNA or gDNA that came from T cells, B-cell-depleted T cells, or PBMCs.

V usage is TRBV6-2 or TRBV6-3 and J usage is TRBJ2-1; TRBD2 matches at 7 bases. Sequenced: peripheral blood. This clonotype originated in a woman aged 70-85 years with acute or convalescent COVID-19. CDR3 coding DNA: TGTGCCAGCAGTTACAGGTCCAGCGGGATCAACGAATTCCTCAATGAGCAGTTCTTC. Amino acids: CASSYRSSGINEFLNEQFF.